Detailed here is one T cell receptor (beta chain). Its cognate antigen is unknown. Healthy Caucasian individuals from Russia aged roughly 6 to 90 served as donors. A second PCR of roughly 7 to 11 cycles used a sample-barcoded 5' primer and a J-beta primer mix. TCRdb re-called the 5' RACE reads with MiXCR, one entry per CDR3 protein. The table records hundreds of thousands of distinct CDR3 sequences, roughly 53% of them present only once. The data belong to a study of blood T cells in healthy people across ages. On the study more broadly: About one barcoded beta molecule was captured per two T cells (by template switching). Overall study findings and caveats: Roughly linear age-related decline in beta diversity appeared, significant by age roughly 40. When set beside aged donors, long-lived donors presented more naive CD4+ cells and higher diversity.

Trimming left V 8 bases short and J 4 bases short, with 18 bases between. Germline V lookup: CDR1 MNHEY, CDR2 SMNVEV (reference sequence). The CDR3 sequence is 16 residues long. The sequencing input was blood. This chain joins TRBV27 and TRBJ2-6, with TRBD2 as a possible D gene (7 bases). The sequence came from an elderly man in good health. For the CDR3, the DNA is TGTGCCAGCCGATCGTGGGGGGGCGCGGGGGCCAACGTCCTGACTTTC. This translates into CASRSWGGAGANVLTF.